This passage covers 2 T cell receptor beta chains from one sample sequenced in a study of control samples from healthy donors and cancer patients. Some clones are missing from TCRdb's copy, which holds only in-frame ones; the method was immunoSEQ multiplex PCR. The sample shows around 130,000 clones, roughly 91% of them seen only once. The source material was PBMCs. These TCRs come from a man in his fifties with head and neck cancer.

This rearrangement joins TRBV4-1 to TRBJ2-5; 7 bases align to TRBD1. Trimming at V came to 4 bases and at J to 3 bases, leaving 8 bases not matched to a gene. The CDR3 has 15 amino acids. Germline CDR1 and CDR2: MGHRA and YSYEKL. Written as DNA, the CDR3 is TGCGCCAGCAGCCCTACACCCGACAGGGAAGAGACCCAGTACTTC. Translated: CASSPTPDREETQYF.

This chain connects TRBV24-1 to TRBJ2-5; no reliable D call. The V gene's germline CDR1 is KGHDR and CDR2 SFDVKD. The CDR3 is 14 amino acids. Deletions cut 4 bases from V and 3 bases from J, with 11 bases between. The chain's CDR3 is CATSELGTKETQYF. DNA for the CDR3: TGTGCCACCAGTGAACTGGGCACCAAAGAGACCCAGTACTTC.